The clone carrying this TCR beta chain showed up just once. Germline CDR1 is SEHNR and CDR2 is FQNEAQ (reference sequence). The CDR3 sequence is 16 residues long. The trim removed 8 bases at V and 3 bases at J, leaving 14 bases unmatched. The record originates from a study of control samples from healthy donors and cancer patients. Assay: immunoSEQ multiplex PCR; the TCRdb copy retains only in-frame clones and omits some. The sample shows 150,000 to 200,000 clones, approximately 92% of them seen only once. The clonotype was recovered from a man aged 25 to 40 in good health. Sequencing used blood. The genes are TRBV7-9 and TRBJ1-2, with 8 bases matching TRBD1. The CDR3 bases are TGTGCCAGCCCACACTCAGGACAGGGTCTCGACTATGGCTACACCTTC. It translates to CASPHSGQGLDYGYTF.